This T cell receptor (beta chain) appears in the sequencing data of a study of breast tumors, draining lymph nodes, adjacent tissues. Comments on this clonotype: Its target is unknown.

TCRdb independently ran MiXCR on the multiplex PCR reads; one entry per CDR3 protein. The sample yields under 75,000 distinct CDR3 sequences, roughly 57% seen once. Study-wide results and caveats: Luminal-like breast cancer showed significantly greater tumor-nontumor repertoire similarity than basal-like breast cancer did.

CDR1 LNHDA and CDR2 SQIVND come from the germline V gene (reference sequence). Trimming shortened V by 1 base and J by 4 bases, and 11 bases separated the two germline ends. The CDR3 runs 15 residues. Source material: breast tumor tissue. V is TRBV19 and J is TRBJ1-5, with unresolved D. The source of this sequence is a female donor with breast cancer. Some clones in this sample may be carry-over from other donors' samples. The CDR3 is CASSIAGKLNQPQHF. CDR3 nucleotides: TGTGCCAGTAGTATAGCCGGGAAGTTAAATCAGCCCCAGCATTTT.